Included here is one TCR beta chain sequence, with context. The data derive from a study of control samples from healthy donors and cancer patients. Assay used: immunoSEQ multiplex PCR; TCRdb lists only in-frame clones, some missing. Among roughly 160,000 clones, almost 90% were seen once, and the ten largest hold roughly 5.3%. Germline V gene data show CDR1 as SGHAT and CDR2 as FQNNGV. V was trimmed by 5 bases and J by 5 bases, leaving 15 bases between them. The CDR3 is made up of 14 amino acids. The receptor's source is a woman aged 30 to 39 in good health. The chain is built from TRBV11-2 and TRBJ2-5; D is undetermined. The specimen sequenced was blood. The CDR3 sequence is CASSPSRLGETQYF. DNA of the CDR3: TGTGCCAGCAGCCCTTCCAGGTTGGGGGAGACCCAGTACTTC.